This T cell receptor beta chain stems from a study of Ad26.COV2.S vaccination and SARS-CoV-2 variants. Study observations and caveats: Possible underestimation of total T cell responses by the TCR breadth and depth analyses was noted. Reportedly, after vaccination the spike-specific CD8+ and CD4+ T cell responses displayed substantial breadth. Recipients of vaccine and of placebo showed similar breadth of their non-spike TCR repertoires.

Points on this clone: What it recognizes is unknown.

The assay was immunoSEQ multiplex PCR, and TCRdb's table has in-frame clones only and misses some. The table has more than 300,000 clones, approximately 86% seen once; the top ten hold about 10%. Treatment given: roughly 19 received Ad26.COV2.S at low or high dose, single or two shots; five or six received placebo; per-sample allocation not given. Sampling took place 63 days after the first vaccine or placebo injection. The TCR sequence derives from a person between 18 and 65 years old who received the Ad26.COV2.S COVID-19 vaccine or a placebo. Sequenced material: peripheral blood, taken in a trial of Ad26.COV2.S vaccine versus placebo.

Here the CDR3 reads CASSPRTAQLMEQYF. CDR3 DNA: TGTGCCAGCAGCCCTAGGACAGCACAACTTATGGAGCAGTACTTC. The V call is TRBV11-1, the J call TRBJ2-7; possible D gene TRBD1, 6 bases. CDR3 length equals 15 residues. V was pared by 5 bases and J by 7 bases, with 21 bases between. CDR1 SGHAT and CDR2 FQDESV come from the germline V gene (reference sequence).